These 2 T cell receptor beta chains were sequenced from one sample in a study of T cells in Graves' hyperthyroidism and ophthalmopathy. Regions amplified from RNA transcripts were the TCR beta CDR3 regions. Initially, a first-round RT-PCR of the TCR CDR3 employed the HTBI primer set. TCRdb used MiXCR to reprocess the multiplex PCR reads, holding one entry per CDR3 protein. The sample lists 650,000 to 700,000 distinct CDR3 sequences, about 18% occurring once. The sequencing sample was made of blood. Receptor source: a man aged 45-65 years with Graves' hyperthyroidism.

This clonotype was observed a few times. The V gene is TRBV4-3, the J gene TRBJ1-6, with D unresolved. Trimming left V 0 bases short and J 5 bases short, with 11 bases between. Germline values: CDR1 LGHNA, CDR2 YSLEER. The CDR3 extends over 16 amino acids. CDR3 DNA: TGCGCCAGCAGCCAAGATCGGACTCCGAATAATTCACCCCTCCACTTT. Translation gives CASSQDRTPNNSPLHF.

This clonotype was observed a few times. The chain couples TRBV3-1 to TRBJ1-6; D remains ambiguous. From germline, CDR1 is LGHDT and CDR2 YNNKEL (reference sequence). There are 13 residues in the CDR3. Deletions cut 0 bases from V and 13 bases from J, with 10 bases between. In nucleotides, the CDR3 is TGTGCCAGCAGCCAAGACCGGACCGTTCCCCTCCACTTT. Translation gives CASSQDRTVPLHF.